A selection of T cell receptor beta chains follows, all from one sample in a study of shared clonotypes between healthy human individuals. Only in-frame clones appear in the TCRdb table, and some are missing; sequencing was by immunoSEQ multiplex PCR. The data hold under 600,000 clones, with roughly 97% observed a single time. Specimen: naive CD4+ T cells sorted from blood. Receptors originate from a woman aged 30 to 39 in good health. The conserved cysteine and the conserved F or W are not part of the CDR3 here. The order of the fields is J gene, clone size, V gene, CDR3 protein. Only part of the rows carry a size: once, few, many, or a class if the clone is expanded.

>TRBJ1-1|.|TRBV6-1
ASHPGSMNTEAF
>TRBJ2-1|.|TRBV6-5
ASSSRTSGNNEQF
>TRBJ1-1|.|TRBV28
ASSFGGTEAF
>TRBJ2-2|.|TRBV27
ASSLSIRSGELF
>TRBJ2-7|.|TRBV11-1
ASSVSFGYEQY
>TRBJ2-3|.|TRBV27
ASSLDSHTDTQY
>TRBJ1-4|.|TRBV28
ASTLGQGGEKLF
>TRBJ2-3|.|TRBV10-2
ASSETLANTQY
>TRBJ2-7|.|TRBV28
ASSLDSGYYEQY
>TRBJ2-3|.|TRBV10-1
ASSEGTDTQY
>TRBJ2-5|.|TRBV5-1
ASSYMGYETQY
>TRBJ2-2|.|TRBV28
ASSSGQGMTGELF
>TRBJ1-2|.|TRBV5-1
ASSPGYYGYT
>TRBJ1-5|.|TRBV27
ASSSGRENGPQH
>TRBJ2-7|few|TRBV4-2
ASSQEGTSGSYEQY
>TRBJ2-2|.|TRBV4-1
ASSHLPGLAGGPNTGELF
>TRBJ1-1|once|TRBV10-2
ASSRAVTGMAEAF
>TRBJ1-2|.|TRBV25-1
ASSASGQGPPGYT
>TRBJ2-3|.|TRBV9
ASSVTGGVVDTQY
>TRBJ2-7|once|TRBV6-6
ASSRTSGYEQY
>TRBJ1-6|.|TRBV19
ATRDRGQSPLH
>TRBJ2-2|once|TRBV18
ASSPLETGELF
>TRBJ1-5|.|TRBV29-1
SVGWGNNQPQH
>TRBJ1-2|.|TRBV28
ASSPDAPFYGYT
>TRBJ1-6|.|TRBV6-6
ASSPSTAYNSPLH
>TRBJ2-7|.|TRBV7-2
ASSSVGYEQY
>TRBJ1-1|once|TRBV28
ASKPGGVTEAF
>TRBJ2-7|.|TRBV7-9
ASSRDRGTSYEQY
>TRBJ2-7|.|TRBV6-6
ASSYRAGRYEQY
>TRBJ2-3|.|TRBV2
ASREFRDRAYTDTQY
>TRBJ1-1|.|TRBV5-1
ASSLAAGDTEAF
>TRBJ2-7|.|TRBV4-1
ASSQYLRADEQY
>TRBJ2-2|.|TRBV19
ASSINVGTANTGELF
>TRBJ2-7|.|TRBV7-9
ASSRLAGVSPGEQY
>TRBJ2-4|.|TRBV2
ASSLRETGLAKNIQY
>TRBJ2-7|.|TRBV11-2
ASSLITSGSWEQY
>TRBJ2-3|.|TRBV2
ASTRGKPQSTDTQY
>TRBJ1-3|.|TRBV7-9
ASSLTTVSGNTIY
>TRBJ2-2|.|TRBV28
ASTPSTGELF
>TRBJ2-4|.|TRBV5-1
ASSRSDGGVLNIQY
>TRBJ1-5|.|TRBV5-1
ASSLGQGGNQPQH
>.|.|TRBV7-9
ASSPSGRAYEQY
>TRBJ2-3|.|TRBV27
ASSLSGRDTDTQY
>TRBJ1-1|.|TRBV21-1
ASSYPRQGGTEAF
>TRBJ1-2|.|TRBV28
ATSRDSTNYGYT